These 30 T cell receptor beta chains originate from one sample sequenced in a study of cytomegalovirus exposure and HLA in healthy donors. The PCR contained 60 Vbeta and 13 Jbeta primers. Generated by immunoSEQ multiplex PCR, the TCRdb table keeps only in-frame clones and is missing some. This table holds under 75,000 clones, 86% found once. The sample comprised PBMCs. Receptors were obtained from a woman in her twenties or thirties in good health and CMV-seronegative.

The chain has TRBV10-1 and TRBJ2-5, with TRBD1 matching over 9 bases. The CDR3 runs 17 residues. J gave up 5 bases and V 6 bases, and 16 bases lay outside the gene matches. Germline V gene sequence: CDR1 WNHNN, CDR2 SYGVQD (reference sequence). The CDR3 spells CASRGGQGVLIQETQYF. The CDR3 coding sequence is TGCGCCAGCAGGGGGGGACAGGGTGTTTTAATTCAGGAGACCCAGTACTTC.

V and J are TRBV27 and TRBJ2-5; 10 positions match TRBD2. The trim removed 6 bases at V and 2 bases at J, leaving 0 bases unmatched. This CDR3 has 13 amino acids. Germline V gene sequence: CDR1 MNHEY, CDR2 SMNVEV (reference sequence). The CDR3 DNA is TGTGCCAGCAGACTAGCGGGGCAAGAGACCCAGTACTTC. It yields the protein CASRLAGQETQYF.

As to this clone: The junction differs from germline at one of its ends, possibly a read error. The sample contains more than one DNA sequence encoding this CDR3. The chain joins TRBV28 to TRBJ2-1, with 13 bases fitting TRBD2. The germline V gene encodes CDR1 MDHEN and CDR2 SYDVKM. CDR3 size: 18 residues. This CDR3 is CAIWTGTSGESSYNEQFF. The CDR3 DNA reads as TGTGCCATCTGGACCGGGACTAGCGGGGAGAGCTCCTATAATGAGCAGTTCTTC.

The CDR3 nucleotides read TGTGCCAGCAGGTGGACAGCTGGAAACACCATATATTTT. Its protein product is CASRWTAGNTIYF. This chain connects TRBV6-6 to TRBJ1-3, with a possible D match to TRBD1 (6 bases). The CDR3 length is 13 residues. V lost 6 bases and J lost 2, with 8 bases in between. CDR1 MNHNY and CDR2 SVGAGI come from the germline V gene (reference sequence).

The rearrangement links TRBV27 to TRBJ2-3, with a possible D match to TRBD2 (5 bases). The CDR3 has 14 residues. V lost 6 bases, J lost 6 bases, and 16 bases lay in between. Germline CDR1 and CDR2: MNHEY and SMNVEV (reference sequence). The CDR3 DNA is TGTGCCAGCAGGGTCCTGGACTCCCGGGATACGCAGTATTTT. Translation: CASRVLDSRDTQYF.

The V call is TRBV7-6, the J call TRBJ2-1; TRBD2 matches at 11 bases. CDR3 size: 16 residues. Germline CDR1 is SGHVS and CDR2 is FNYEAQ. The J segment lost 8 bases and the V segment lost 5 bases, leaving 11 bases of the junction unmatched. This chain's CDR3 is CASSDEIAGGPHEQFF. As DNA, the CDR3 is TGTGCCAGCAGCGACGAGATAGCGGGAGGGCCCCATGAGCAGTTCTTC.

The V call is TRBV2, the J call TRBJ1-4; tentative D call: TRBD1 (6 bases). Trimming pared 2 bases from V and 4 bases from J, leaving 11 bases between. The germline V gene has CDR1 SNHLY and CDR2 FYNNEI. The CDR3 runs to 15 residues. CDR3 in amino acids: CASSELRGLNEKLFF. The CDR3 DNA follows: TGTGCCAGCAGTGAACTCAGGGGCCTTAATGAAAAACTGTTTTTT.

The rearrangement uses TRBV5-1 and TRBJ2-3, with a possible D match to TRBD2 (5 bases). Germline loops: CDR1 SGHRS, CDR2 YFSETQ. The CDR3 covers 16 residues. The V end was cut by 0 bases, the J end by 0 bases, with 11 bases between. The CDR3: CASSLAAGLSTDTQYF. In nucleotides, the CDR3 is TGCGCCAGCAGCTTGGCGGCGGGTCTTAGCACAGATACGCAGTATTTT.

The rearrangement joins TRBV5-1 to TRBJ1-1; 9 positions match TRBD1. The CDR3 runs to 13 residues. J gave up 5 bases and V 4 bases, and 3 bases lay outside the gene matches. The germline V gene has CDR1 SGHRS and CDR2 YFSETQ. The CDR3 DNA is TGCGCCAGCAGCGCAGGACAGGGGACTGAAGCTTTCTTT. Protein: CASSAGQGTEAFF. Based on the CDR3 plus reference TRBV5-1 and TRBJ1-1, the full variable domain is KAGVTQTPRYLIKTRGQQVTLSCSPISGHRSVSWYQQTPGQGLQFLFEYFSETQRNKGNFPGRFSGRQFSNSRSEMNVSTLELGDSALYLCASSAGQGTEAFFGQGTRLTVV.

The chain links TRBV20-1 to TRBJ1-1; 8 positions agree with TRBD1. V was clipped by 5 bases and J by 10 bases; unmatched bases: 6. From germline, CDR1 is DFQATT and CDR2 SNEGSKA (reference sequence). CDR3 length: 11 amino acids. The CDR3 coding sequence is TGCAGTGCTGTGGCAGGGGGCGGAGCTTTCTTT. It translates to CSAVAGGGAFF.

The chain joins TRBV5-6 to TRBJ2-1; 15 bases fit TRBD2. After removal of 4 bases from V and 0 bases from J, the junction contained 5 bases not matched to a gene. The CDR3 extends over 18 amino acids. CDR1 and CDR2 (germline): SGHDT, YYEEEE. The CDR3 DNA reads as TGTGCCAGCAGCGGGGGACTAGCGGGAGGTCCCTCCTACAATGAGCAGTTCTTC. Translated, it gives CASSGGLAGGPSYNEQFF. Full variable domain (outside the CDR3, taken from reference TRBV5-6 and TRBJ2-1): DAGVTQSPTHLIKTRGQQVTLRCSPKSGHDTVSWYQQALGQGPQFIFQYYEEEERQRGNFPDRFSGHQFPNYSSELNVNALLLGDSALYLCASSGGLAGGPSYNEQFFGPGTRLTVL.

This clone was picked up a small number of times. This chain uses TRBV4-1 with TRBJ2-7; a possible D gene is TRBD1 (5 bases). The V end was cut by 0 bases, the J end by 9 bases, with 18 bases between. The germline CDR1 and CDR2 sequences are MGHRA and YSYEKL. The CDR3 is 15 residues long. The DNA for the CDR3 is TGCGCCAGCAGCCAAGAGGTTACAGGTGACACCCGGCAGTACTTC. Amino acid sequence: CASSQEVTGDTRQYF.

The chain employs TRBV28 and TRBJ2-1, with 10 bases matching TRBD2. The germline gives CDR1 MDHEN, CDR2 SYDVKM. V was pared by 4 bases and J by 2 bases, with 2 bases of the junction left unmatched. The CDR3 is 15 residues long. CDR3 protein: CASSSLAGAYNEQFF. CDR3 coding DNA: TGTGCCAGCAGTTCTCTAGCGGGAGCCTACAATGAGCAGTTCTTC.

The chain links TRBV28 to TRBJ1-2; 7 nucleotides match TRBD1. The J segment lost 7 bases and the V segment lost 2 bases, leaving 13 bases of the junction unmatched. This CDR3 spans 16 amino acids. The germline V gene has CDR1 MDHEN and CDR2 SYDVKM. The CDR3 sequence is CASSLVGGPLMGGYTF. CDR3 DNA sequence: TGTGCCAGCAGTTTAGTAGGGGGCCCCCTGATGGGTGGCTACACCTTC.

The gene calls are TRBV27 and TRBJ1-6; D may be TRBD1 (6 bases). Germline values: CDR1 MNHEY, CDR2 SMNVEV (reference sequence). This CDR3 comprises 14 residues. Trimming stripped 7 bases from V and 8 bases from J, with 15 bases between. The DNA of the CDR3 is TGTGCCAGCACCCCACGGGGGGCGGATTCACCCCTCCACTTT. Translation: CASTPRGADSPLHF.

The chain links TRBV6-1 to TRBJ2-3, with 12 nucleotides matching TRBD2. V was clipped by 8 bases and J by 3 bases; unmatched bases: 6. This CDR3 region has 15 residues. CDR1 MNHNS and CDR2 SASEGT come from the germline V gene. CDR3 region: CASGRLAGETDTQYF. CDR3 coding DNA: TGTGCCAGCGGGAGACTAGCGGGAGAGACAGATACGCAGTATTTT.

This chain joins TRBV27 and TRBJ2-5; 8 bases are a match to TRBD2. Germline V lookup: CDR1 MNHEY, CDR2 SMNVEV (reference sequence). The junction had 12 bases not matched to a gene; V was cut back by 5 bases and J by 4 bases. CDR3 size: 16 residues. The CDR3 sequence: CASSAYTGTRAETQYF. The CDR3 coding sequence is TGTGCCAGCAGTGCATATACCGGGACTAGAGCAGAGACCCAGTACTTC.

This clone showed up just a few times. CDR3 DNA sequence: TGTGCCATCAGTGACAGGGGCAGAGCGGATACCAGCTCCTACGAGCAGTACTTC. It translates to CAISDRGRADTSSYEQYF. The chain employs TRBV10-3 and TRBJ2-7, with a tentative D call TRBD1 (6 bases). V lost 3 bases and J 0 bases, leaving 21 bases between the germline ends. The CDR3 extends over 18 amino acids. Germline V lookup: CDR1 ENHRY, CDR2 SYGVKD.

A single count supports this clone. The V and J genes are TRBV6-1 and TRBJ1-5, with a tentative D call TRBD1 (6 bases). Germline V gene data show CDR1 as MNHNS and CDR2 as SASEGT. This CDR3 has 14 amino acids. Trimming removed 0 bases at V and 7 bases at J, with 10 bases between. The CDR3: CASSEARGGQPQHF. The CDR3 DNA is TGTGCCAGCAGTGAAGCCAGGGGCGGGCAGCCCCAGCATTTT.

V and J are TRBV7-9 and TRBJ2-2; D might be TRBD1 (5 bases). The V and J ends lost 6 bases and 6 bases respectively, with 11 bases between them. The CDR3 spans 13 residues. Germline CDR1 reads SEHNR; CDR2 reads FQNEAQ (reference sequence). The CDR3 loop is CASRVQESGELFF. CDR3 in DNA: TGTGCCAGCAGAGTACAGGAATCCGGGGAGCTGTTTTTT.

The table lists this clone with a count of one. V gene TRBV7-3 combines with J gene TRBJ1-6; no clear D. Trimming left V 2 bases short and J 14 bases short, with 13 bases between. Germline CDR1 and CDR2: SGHTA and FQGTGA. The CDR3 loop spans 13 amino acids. CDR3 sequence: CASSLDPRQTLHF. The DNA of the CDR3 is TGTGCCAGCAGCTTAGACCCGCGGCAAACCCTCCACTTT.

V usage is TRBV7-2 and J usage is TRBJ2-2, with D uncertain. Per germline, CDR1 SGHTA and CDR2 FQGNSA. V shed 1 base and J shed 6 bases, with 9 bases lying between them. There are 14 residues in the CDR3. Here the CDR3 reads CASSLGLGSGELFF. For the CDR3, the DNA is TGTGCCAGCAGCTTAGGGTTGGGCTCCGGGGAGCTGTTTTTT.

As regards this clone: One end of the junction varies from germline; a read error may be responsible. The gene calls are TRBV7-7 and TRBJ2-3; weak D call: TRBD1 (6 bases). Germline V gene lookup returns CDR1 SSHAT and CDR2 FNYEAQ (reference sequence). The CDR3 sequence is 15 residues long. CDR3 sequence (DNA): TGTGCTAGCAGCTTGAACCTACAGGGATCAGATACGCAGTATTTT. As protein: CASSLNLQGSDTQYF.

This rearrangement joins TRBV28 to TRBJ2-7; 13 bases align to TRBD2. Trimming removed 7 bases from V and 5 bases from J; junction bases left unmatched: 5. CDR3 length: 14 amino acids. Per germline, CDR1 MDHEN and CDR2 SYDVKM. The CDR3 loop is CASIRTSGRHEQYF. The CDR3 region has the DNA TGTGCCAGCATCAGGACTAGCGGGAGACACGAGCAGTACTTC.

The chain links TRBV5-6 to TRBJ1-1, with D perhaps TRBD1 (6 bases). V lost 3 bases to trimming and J lost 4 bases, with 13 bases between them. The CDR3 is 14 amino acids. Germline CDR1 is SGHDT and CDR2 is YYEEEE. CDR3 bases: TGTGCCAGCAGCTCACAGGGTGAAGGCACTGAAGCTTTCTTT. It encodes CASSSQGEGTEAFF.

With regard to this clone: This specimen includes other DNA sequences encoding the same CDR3. The chain is built from TRBV7-3 and TRBJ1-1; 9 positions agree with TRBD1. CDR1 and CDR2 (germline): SGHTA, FQGTGA. After removal of 3 bases from V and 5 bases from J, the junction contained 1 base not matched to a gene. The CDR3 loop spans 13 amino acids. The CDR3 spells CASSFDRGTEAFF. In DNA, the CDR3 is TGTGCCAGCAGCTTCGACAGGGGGACTGAAGCTTTCTTT.

This sequence joins TRBV5-4 and TRBJ2-3; 12 bases are a match to TRBD2. Unmatched junction bases numbered 1, after V lost 0 bases and J lost 5 bases. The CDR3 covers 15 residues. Germline CDR1 reads SGHNT; CDR2 reads YYREEE (reference sequence). CDR3 sequence reads: CASSLGLAGEDTQYF. The CDR3 nucleotides read TGTGCCAGCAGCTTGGGACTAGCGGGAGAAGATACGCAGTATTTT.

This clone was observed a single time. The chain is built from TRBV9 and TRBJ2-4; a weak D match, TRBD2 (5 bases). Germline V gene lookup returns CDR1 SGDLS and CDR2 YYNGEE. CDR3 size: 14 residues. Trimming left V 0 bases short and J 6 bases short, with 10 bases between. CDR3 bases: TGTGCCAGCAGCGTAGATGGGAGATCAAACATTCAGTACTTC. The encoded protein is CASSVDGRSNIQYF.

The chain carries TRBV19 and TRBJ2-7; 12 bases match TRBD2. Germline CDR1 LNHDA, CDR2 SQIVND (reference sequence). The CDR3 length is 14 residues. Losses at the gene ends were 6 bases for V and 0 bases for J; bases not matched to a gene: 0. The CDR3 region has the DNA TGTGCCAGTAGGACTAGCGGGAGCTCCTACGAGCAGTACTTC. Residues: CASRTSGSSYEQYF.

In its sample, this clone was seen once. The chain combines TRBV7-3 with TRBJ2-1; 7 bases align to TRBD2. V lost 4 bases and J lost 7; bases outside the gene matches: 10. CDR3 length equals 15 residues. Germline-derived CDR1 and CDR2 are SGHTA and FQGTGA. CDR3 nucleotide sequence: TGTGCCAGCAGCTCAGCGGGGTCGCTTAGGAATGAGCAGTTCTTC. It yields the protein CASSSAGSLRNEQFF. The full variable domain, rest sourced from reference TRBV7-3 and TRBJ2-1, is GAGVSQTPSNKVTEKGKYVELRCDPISGHTALYWYRQSLGQGPEFLIYFQGTGAADDSGLPNDRFFAVRPEGSVSTLKIQRTERGDSAVYLCASSSAGSLRNEQFFGPGTRLTVL.